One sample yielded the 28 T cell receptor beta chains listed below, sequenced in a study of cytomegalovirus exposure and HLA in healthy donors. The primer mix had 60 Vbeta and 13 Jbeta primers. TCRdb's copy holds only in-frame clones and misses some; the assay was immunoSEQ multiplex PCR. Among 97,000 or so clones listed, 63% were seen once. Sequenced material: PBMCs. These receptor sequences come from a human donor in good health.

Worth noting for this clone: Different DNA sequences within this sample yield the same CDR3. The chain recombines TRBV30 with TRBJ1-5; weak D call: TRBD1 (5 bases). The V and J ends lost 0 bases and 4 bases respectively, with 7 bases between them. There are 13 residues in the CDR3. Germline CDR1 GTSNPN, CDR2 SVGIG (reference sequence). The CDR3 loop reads CAWSVSGNQPQHF. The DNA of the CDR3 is TGTGCCTGGAGTGTCTCAGGGAATCAGCCCCAGCATTTT.

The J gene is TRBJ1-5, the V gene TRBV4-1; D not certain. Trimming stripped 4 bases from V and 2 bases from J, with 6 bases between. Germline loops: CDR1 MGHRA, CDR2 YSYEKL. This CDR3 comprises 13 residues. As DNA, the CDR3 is TGCGCCAGCAGCCCGTCGGGCAATCAGCCCCAGCATTTT. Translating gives CASSPSGNQPQHF.

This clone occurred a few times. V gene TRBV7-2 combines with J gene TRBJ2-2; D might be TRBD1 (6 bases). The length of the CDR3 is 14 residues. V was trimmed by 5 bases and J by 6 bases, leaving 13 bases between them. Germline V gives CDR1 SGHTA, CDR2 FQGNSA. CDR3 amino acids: CASSNRVFAGELFF. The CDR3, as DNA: TGTGCCAGCAGCAACAGGGTTTTTGCCGGGGAGCTGTTTTTT.

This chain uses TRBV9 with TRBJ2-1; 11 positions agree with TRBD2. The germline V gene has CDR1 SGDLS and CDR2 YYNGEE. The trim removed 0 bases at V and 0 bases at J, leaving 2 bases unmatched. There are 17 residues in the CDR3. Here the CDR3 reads CASSVGLAGGSYNEQFF. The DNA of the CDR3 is TGTGCCAGCAGCGTAGGGCTAGCGGGAGGCTCCTACAATGAGCAGTTCTTC.

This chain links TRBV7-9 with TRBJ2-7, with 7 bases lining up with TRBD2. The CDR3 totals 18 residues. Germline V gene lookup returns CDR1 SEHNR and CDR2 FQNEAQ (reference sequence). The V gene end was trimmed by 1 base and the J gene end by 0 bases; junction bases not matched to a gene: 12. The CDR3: CASSLVDREALSSYEQYF. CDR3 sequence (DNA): TGTGCCAGCAGCTTAGTGGATCGGGAGGCCTTGAGCTCCTACGAGCAGTACTTC. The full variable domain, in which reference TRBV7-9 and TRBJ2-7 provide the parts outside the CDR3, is DTGVSQNPRHKITKRGQNVTFRCDPISEHNRLYWYRQTLGQGPEFLTYFQNEAQLEKSRLLSDRFSAERPKGSFSTLEIQRTEQGDSAMYLCASSLVDREALSSYEQYFGPGTRLTVT.

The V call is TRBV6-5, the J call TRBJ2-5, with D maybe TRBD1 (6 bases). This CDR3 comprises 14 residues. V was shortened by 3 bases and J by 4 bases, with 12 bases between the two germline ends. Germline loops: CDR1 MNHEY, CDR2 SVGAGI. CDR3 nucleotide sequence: TGTGCCAGCAGTTATCAGGGGCGCTCAGAGACCCAGTACTTC. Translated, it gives CASSYQGRSETQYF.

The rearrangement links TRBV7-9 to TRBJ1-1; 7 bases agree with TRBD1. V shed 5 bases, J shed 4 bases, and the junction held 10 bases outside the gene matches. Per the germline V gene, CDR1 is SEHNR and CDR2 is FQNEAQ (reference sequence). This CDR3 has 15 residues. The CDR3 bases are TGTGCCAGCAGCGCGCTCCAGGGGGTTGGCACTGAAGCTTTCTTT. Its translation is CASSALQGVGTEAFF. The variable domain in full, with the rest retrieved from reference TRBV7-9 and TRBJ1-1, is DTGVSQNPRHKITKRGQNVTFRCDPISEHNRLYWYRQTLGQGPEFLTYFQNEAQLEKSRLLSDRFSAERPKGSFSTLEIQRTEQGDSAMYLCASSALQGVGTEAFFGQGTRLTVV.

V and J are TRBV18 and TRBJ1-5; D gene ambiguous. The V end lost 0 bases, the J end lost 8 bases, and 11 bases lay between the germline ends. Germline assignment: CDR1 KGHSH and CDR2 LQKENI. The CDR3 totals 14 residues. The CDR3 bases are TGTGCCAGCTCACCACCGGAGGCTGTGGAGCCCCAGCATTTT. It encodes CASSPPEAVEPQHF.

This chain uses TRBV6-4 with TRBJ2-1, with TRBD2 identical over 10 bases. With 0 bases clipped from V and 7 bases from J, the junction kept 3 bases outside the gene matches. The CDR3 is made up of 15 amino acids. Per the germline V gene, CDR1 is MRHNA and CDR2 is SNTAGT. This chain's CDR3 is CASSDSASGRNEQFF. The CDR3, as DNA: TGTGCCAGCAGTGACTCGGCTAGCGGGAGAAATGAGCAGTTCTTC.

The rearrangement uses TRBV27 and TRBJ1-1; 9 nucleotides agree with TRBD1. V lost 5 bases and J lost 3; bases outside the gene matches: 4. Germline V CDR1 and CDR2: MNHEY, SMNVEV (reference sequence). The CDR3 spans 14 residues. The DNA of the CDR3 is TGTGCCAGCAGTACAGGGGGCGCTTACACTGAAGCTTTCTTT. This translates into CASSTGGAYTEAFF.

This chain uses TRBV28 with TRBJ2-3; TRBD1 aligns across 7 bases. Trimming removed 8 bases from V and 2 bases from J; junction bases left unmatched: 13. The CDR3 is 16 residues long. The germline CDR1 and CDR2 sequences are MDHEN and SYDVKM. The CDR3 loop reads CASRARTGLSTDTQYF. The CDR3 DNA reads TGTGCCAGCCGGGCCCGGACAGGCCTATCCACAGATACGCAGTATTTT.

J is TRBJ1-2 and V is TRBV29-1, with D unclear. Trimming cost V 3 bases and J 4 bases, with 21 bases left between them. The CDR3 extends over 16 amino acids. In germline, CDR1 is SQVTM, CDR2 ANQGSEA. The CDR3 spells CSVESEPPTDSYGYTF. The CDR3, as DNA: TGCAGCGTTGAGAGCGAACCGCCGACCGATTCCTATGGCTACACCTTC.

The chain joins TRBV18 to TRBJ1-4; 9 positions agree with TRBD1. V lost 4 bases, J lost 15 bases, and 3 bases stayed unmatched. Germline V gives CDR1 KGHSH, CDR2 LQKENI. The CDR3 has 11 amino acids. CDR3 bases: TGTGCCAGCTCACTCGGACAGGGGATGTTTTTT. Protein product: CASSLGQGMFF.

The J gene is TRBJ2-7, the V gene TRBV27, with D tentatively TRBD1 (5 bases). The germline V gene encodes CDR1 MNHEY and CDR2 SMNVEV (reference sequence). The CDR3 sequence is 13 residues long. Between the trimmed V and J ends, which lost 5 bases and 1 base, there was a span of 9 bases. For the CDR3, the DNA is TGTGCCAGCAGTCAGGGTAGGTCCTACGAGCAGTACTTC. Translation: CASSQGRSYEQYF.

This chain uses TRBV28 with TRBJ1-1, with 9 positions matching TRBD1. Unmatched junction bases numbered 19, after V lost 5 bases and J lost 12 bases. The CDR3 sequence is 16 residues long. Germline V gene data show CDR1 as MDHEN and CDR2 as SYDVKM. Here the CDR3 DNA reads TGTGCCAGCAGTAGGGACAGGGATTTCCCTGGCGACCGGACTTTCTTT. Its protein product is CASSRDRDFPGDRTFF.

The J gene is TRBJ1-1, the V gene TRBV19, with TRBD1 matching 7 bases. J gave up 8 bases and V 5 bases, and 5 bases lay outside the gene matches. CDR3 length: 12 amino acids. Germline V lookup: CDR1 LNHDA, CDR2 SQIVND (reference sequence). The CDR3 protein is CASSPRGQEAFF. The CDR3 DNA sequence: TGTGCCAGTAGTCCCCGGGGACAGGAAGCTTTCTTT.

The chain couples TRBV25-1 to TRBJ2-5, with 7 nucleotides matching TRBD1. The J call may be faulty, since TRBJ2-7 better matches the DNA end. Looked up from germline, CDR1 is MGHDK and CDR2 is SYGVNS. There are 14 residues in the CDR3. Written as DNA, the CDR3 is TGTGCCAGCATGTCCCCGGGACAGACCTACGAGCAGTACTTC. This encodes CASMSPGQTYEQYF.

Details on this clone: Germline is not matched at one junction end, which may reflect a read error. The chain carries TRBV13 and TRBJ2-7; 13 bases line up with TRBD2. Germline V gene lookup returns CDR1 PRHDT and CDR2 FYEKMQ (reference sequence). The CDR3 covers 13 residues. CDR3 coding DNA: TGTGCCAGCAGGGATGGACTAGCGGGAGAGATTGAATTC. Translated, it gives CASRDGLAGEIEF.

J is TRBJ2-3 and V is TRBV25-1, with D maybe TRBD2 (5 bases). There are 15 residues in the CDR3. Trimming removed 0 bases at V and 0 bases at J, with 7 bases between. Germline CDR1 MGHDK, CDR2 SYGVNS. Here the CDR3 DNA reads TGTGCCAGCAGTGAATACAGCGGTAGCACAGATACGCAGTATTTT. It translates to CASSEYSGSTDTQYF.

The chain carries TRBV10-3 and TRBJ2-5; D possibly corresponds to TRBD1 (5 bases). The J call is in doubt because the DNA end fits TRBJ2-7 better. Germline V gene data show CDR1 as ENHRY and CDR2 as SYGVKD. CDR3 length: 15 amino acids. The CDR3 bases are TGTGCCATCAGTGAGGACAGTGTTTTCTCCTACGAGCAGTACTTC. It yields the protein CAISEDSVFSYEQYF.

The CDR3 DNA sequence: TGTGCCATCAAAGTAAGCGGGAATACCTACGAGCAGTACTTC. Translated: CAIKVSGNTYEQYF. The V gene is TRBV10-3, the J gene TRBJ2-7; TRBD2 matches at 7 bases. V lost 7 bases and J lost 2; bases outside the gene matches: 8. Germline values: CDR1 ENHRY, CDR2 SYGVKD. CDR3 length: 14 amino acids.

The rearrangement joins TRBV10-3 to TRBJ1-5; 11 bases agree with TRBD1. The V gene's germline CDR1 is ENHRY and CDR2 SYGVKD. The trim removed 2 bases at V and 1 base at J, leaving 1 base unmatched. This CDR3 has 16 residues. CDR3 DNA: TGTGCCATCAGTGAGGGGACAGGGGGAAGCAATCAGCCCCAGCATTTT. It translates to CAISEGTGGSNQPQHF.

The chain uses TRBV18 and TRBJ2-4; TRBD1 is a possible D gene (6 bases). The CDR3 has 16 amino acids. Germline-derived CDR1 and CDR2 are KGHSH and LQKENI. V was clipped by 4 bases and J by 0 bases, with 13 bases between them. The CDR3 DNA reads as TGTGCCAGCTCACGGACAGACCAACTAGCCAAAAACATTCAGTACTTC. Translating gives CASSRTDQLAKNIQYF.

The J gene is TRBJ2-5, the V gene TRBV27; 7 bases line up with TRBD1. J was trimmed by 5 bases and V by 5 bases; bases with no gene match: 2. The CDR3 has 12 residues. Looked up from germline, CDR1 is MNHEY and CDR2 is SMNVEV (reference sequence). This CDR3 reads CASSLTGETQYF. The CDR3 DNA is TGTGCCAGCAGTCTGACAGGGGAGACCCAGTACTTC.

This CDR3 reads CANPTYEQYF. The CDR3 DNA reads TGTGCCAACCCTACCTACGAGCAGTACTTC. The chain combines TRBV19 with TRBJ2-7; D is unclear. The CDR3 loop spans 10 amino acids. Germline loops: CDR1 LNHDA, CDR2 SQIVND (reference sequence). With 10 bases removed from V and 2 bases from J, the gap between germline ends came to 6 bases.

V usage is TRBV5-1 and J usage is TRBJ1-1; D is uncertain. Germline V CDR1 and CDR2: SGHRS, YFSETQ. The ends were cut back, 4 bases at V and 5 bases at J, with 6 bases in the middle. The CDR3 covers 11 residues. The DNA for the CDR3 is TGCGCCAGCAGCCGAGGGACTGAAGCTTTCTTT. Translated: CASSRGTEAFF.

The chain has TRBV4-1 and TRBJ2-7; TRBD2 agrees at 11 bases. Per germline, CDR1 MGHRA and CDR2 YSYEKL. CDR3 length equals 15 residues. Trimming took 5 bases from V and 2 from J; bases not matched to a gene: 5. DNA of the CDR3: TGCGCCAGCAGCGCGGGGACTAGCGGTCCCTACGAGCAGTACTTC. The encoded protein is CASSAGTSGPYEQYF.

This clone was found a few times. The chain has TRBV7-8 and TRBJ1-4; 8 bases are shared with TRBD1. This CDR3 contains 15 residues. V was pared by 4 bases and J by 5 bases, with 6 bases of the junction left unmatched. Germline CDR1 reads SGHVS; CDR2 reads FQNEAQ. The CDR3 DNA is TGTGCCAGCAGCTCATTTCCAGGGGGCAATGAAAAACTGTTTTTT. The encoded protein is CASSSFPGGNEKLFF.